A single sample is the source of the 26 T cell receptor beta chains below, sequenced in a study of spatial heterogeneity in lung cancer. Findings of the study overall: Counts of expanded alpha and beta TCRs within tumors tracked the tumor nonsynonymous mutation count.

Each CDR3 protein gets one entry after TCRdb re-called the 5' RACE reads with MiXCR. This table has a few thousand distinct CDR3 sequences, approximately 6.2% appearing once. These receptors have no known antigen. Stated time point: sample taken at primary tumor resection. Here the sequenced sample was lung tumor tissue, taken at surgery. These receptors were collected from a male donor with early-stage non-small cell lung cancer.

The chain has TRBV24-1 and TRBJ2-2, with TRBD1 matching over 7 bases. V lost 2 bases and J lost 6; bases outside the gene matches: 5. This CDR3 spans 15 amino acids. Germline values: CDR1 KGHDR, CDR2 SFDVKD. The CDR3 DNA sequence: TGTGCCACCAGTGATTCCGGGACAGTCCCCGGGGAGCTGTTTTTT. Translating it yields CATSDSGTVPGELFF.

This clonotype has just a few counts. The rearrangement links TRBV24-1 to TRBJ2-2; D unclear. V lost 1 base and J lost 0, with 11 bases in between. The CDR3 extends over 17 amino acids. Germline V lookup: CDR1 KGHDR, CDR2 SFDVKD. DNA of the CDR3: TGTGCCACCAGTGATTTCGGCAGACATCCGAACACCGGGGAGCTGTTTTTT. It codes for CATSDFGRHPNTGELFF.

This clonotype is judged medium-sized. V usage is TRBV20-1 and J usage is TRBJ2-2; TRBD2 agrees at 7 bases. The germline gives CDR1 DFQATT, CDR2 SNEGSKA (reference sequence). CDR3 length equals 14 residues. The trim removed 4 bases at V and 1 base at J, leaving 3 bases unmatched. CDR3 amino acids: CSATTSVNTGELFF. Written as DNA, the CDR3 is TGCAGTGCTACTACTAGCGTGAACACCGGGGAGCTGTTTTTT.

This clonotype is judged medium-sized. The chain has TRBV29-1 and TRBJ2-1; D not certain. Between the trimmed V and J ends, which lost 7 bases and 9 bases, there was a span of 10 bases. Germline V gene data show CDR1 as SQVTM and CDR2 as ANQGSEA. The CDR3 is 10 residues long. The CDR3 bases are TGCAGCGCAGCCGACGCTGAGCAGTTCTTC. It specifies CSAADAEQFF.

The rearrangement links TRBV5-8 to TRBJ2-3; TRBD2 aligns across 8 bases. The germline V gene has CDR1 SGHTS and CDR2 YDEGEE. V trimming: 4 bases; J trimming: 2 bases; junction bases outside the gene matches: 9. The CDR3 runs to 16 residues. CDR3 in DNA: TGTGCCAGCAGCCTGCTTGGGCGGGGGGCCACAGATACGCAGTATTTT. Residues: CASSLLGRGATDTQYF.

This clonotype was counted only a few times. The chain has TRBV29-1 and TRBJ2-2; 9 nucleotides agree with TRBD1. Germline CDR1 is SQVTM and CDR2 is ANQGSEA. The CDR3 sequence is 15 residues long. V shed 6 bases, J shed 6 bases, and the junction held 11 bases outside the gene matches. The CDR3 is CSVRQGDTYAGELFF. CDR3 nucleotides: TGCAGCGTGCGACAGGGGGATACGTATGCCGGGGAGCTGTTTTTT.

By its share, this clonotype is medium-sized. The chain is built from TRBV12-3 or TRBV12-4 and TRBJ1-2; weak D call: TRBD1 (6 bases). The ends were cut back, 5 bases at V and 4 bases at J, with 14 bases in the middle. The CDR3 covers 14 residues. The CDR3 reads CASSLRGDTYGYTF. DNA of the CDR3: TGTGCCAGCAGTCTAAGGGGGGACACCTATGGCTACACCTTC.

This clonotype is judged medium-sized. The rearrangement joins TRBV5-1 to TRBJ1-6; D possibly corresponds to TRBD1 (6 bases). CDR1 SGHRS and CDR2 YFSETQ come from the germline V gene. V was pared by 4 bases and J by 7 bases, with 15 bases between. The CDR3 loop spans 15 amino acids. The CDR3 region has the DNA TGCGCCAGCAGCCCACGACAGGACCCAAATTCACCCCTCCACTTT. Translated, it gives CASSPRQDPNSPLHF.

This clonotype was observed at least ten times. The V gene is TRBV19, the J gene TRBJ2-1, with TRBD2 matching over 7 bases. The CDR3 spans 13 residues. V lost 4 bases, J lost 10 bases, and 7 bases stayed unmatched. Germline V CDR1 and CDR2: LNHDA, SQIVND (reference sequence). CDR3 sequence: CASSTVAGVEQFF. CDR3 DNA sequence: TGTGCCAGTAGTACGGTAGCGGGCGTGGAGCAGTTCTTC.

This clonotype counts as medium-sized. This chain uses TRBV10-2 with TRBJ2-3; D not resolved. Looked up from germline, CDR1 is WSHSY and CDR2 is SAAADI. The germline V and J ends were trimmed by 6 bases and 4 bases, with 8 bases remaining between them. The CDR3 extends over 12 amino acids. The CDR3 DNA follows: TGCGCCAGCAGGGTTGCGCCAGATACGCAGTATTTT. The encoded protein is CASRVAPDTQYF.

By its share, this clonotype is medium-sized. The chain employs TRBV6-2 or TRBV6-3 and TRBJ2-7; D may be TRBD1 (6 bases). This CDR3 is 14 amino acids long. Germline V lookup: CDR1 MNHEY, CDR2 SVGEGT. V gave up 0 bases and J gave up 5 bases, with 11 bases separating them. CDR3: CASSYSFGGDEQYF. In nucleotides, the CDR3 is TGTGCCAGCAGTTACTCATTTGGGGGCGACGAGCAGTACTTC.

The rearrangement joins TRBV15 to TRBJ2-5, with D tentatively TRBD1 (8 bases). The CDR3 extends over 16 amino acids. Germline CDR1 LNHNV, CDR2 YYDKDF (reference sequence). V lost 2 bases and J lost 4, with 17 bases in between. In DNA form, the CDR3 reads TGTGCCACCAGCAGACGGACAGGGAGGGTAGTAGAGACCCAGTACTTC. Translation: CATSRRTGRVVETQYF.

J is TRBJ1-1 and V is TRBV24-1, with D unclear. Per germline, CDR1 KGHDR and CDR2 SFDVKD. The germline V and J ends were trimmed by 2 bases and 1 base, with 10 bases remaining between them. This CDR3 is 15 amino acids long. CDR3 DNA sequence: TGTGCCACCAGTGATTCGATTCCGGGGAACACTGAAGCTTTCTTT. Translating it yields CATSDSIPGNTEAFF.

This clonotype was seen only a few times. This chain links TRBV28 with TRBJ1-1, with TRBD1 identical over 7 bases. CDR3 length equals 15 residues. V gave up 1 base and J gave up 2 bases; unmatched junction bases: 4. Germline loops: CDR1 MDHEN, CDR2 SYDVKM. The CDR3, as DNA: TGTGCCAGCAGTTTATTCCAGGGGGTTAACACTGAAGCTTTCTTT. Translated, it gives CASSLFQGVNTEAFF.

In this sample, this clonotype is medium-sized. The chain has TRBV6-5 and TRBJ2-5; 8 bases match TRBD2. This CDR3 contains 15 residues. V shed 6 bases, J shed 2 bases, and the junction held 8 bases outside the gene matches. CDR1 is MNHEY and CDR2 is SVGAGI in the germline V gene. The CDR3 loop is CASRGAGVAQETQYF. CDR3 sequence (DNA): TGTGCCAGCAGGGGAGCGGGAGTGGCACAAGAGACCCAGTACTTC.

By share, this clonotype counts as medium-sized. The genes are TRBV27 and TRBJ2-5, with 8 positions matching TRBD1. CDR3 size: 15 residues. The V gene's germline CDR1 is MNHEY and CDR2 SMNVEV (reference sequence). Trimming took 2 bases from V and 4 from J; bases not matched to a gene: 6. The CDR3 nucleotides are TGTGCCAGCAGTTTAGCCTCAGGGGGCCGAGAGACCCAGTACTTC. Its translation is CASSLASGGRETQYF.

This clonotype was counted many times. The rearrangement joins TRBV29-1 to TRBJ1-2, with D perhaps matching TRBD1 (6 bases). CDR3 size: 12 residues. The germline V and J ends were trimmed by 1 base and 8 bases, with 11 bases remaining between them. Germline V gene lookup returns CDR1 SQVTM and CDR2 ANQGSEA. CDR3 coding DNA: TGCAGCGTTGAAGGGGGGGCCGGAGGCTACACCTTC. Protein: CSVEGGAGGYTF.

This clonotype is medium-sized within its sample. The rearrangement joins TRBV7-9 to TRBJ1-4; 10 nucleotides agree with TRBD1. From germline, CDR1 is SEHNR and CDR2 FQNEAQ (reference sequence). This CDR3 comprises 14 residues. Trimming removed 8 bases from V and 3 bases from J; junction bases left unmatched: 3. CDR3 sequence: CASGTGVSNEKLFF. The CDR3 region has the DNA TGTGCCAGCGGGACAGGGGTTTCTAATGAAAAACTGTTTTTT.

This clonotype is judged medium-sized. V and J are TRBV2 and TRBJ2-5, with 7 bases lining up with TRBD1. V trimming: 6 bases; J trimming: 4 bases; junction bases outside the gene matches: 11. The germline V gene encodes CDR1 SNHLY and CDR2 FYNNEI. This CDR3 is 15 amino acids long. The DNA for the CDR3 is TGTGCCAGCAGAAAAGAAATGACAGGGTCAGAGACCCAGTACTTC. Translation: CASRKEMTGSETQYF.

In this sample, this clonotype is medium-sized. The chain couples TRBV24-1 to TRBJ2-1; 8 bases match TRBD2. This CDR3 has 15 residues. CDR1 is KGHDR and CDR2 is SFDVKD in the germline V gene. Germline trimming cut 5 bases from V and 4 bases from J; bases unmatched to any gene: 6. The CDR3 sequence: CATSVGGRPYNEQFF. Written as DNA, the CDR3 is TGTGCCACCAGTGTGGGCGGGAGGCCTTACAATGAGCAGTTCTTC.

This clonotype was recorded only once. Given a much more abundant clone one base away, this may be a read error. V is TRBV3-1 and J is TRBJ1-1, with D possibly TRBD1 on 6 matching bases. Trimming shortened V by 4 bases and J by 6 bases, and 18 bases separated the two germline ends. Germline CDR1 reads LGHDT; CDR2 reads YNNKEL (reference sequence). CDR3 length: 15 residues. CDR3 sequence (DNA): TGTGCCAGCAGCCTAGATTCAGGGGTAATATCTGAAGCTTTCTTT. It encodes CASSLDSGVISEAFF.

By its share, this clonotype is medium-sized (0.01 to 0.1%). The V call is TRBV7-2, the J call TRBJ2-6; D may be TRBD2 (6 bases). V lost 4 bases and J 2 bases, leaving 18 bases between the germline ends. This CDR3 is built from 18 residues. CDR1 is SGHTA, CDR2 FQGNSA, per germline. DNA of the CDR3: TGTGCCAGCAGCTCGGGACTTGGGAAGTCCGCTGGGGCCAACGTCCTGACTTTC. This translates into CASSSGLGKSAGANVLTF.

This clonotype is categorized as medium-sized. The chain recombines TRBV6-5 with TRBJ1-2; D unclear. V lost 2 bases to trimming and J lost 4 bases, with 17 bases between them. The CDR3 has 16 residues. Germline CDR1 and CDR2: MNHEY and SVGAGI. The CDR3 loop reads CASSYLSGVRVYGYTF. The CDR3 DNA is TGTGCCAGCAGTTACCTTTCGGGAGTGAGGGTCTATGGCTACACCTTC.

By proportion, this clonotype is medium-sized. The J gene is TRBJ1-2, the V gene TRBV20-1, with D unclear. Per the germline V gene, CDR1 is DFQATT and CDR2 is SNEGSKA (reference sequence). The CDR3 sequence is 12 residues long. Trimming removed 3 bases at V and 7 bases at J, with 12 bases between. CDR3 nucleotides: TGCAGTGCTAGTGAGCGGGCGGCTGGCTACACCTTC. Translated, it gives CSASERAAGYTF.

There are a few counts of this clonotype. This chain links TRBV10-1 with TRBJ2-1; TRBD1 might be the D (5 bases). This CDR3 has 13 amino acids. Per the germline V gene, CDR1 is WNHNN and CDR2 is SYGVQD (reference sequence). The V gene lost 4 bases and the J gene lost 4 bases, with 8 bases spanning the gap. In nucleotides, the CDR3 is TGCGCCAGCAGTGGACAGATTTACAATGAGCAGTTCTTC. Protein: CASSGQIYNEQFF.

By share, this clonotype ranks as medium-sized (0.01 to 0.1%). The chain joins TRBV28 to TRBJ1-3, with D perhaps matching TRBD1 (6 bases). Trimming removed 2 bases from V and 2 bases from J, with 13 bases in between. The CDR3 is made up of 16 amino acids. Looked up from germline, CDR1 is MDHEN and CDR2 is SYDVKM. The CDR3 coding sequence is TGTGCCAGCAGTTTACCCAAAGGGGGTCCTGGAAACACCATATATTTT. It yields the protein CASSLPKGGPGNTIYF. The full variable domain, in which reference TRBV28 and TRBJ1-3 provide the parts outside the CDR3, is DVKVTQSSRYLVKRTGEKVFLECVQDMDHENMFWYRQDPGLGLRLIYFSYDVKMKEKGDIPEGYSVSREKKERFSLILESASTNQTSMYLCASSLPKGGPGNTIYFGEGSWLTVV.